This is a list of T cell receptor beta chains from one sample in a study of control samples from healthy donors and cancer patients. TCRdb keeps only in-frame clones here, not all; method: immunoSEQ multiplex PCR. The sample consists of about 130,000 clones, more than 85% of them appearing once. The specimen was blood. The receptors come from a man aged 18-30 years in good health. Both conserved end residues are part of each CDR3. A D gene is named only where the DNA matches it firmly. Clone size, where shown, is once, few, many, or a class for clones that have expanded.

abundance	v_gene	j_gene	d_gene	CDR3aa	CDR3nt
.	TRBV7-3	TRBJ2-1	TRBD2	CASSLTEGLAGGESYNEQFF	TGTGCCAGCAGCTTAACTGAGGGACTAGCGGGAGGGGAGTCCTACAATGAGCAGTTCTTC
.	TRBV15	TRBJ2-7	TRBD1	CATSRDRGSYEQYF	TGTGCCACCAGCAGGGACAGGGGGTCCTACGAGCAGTACTTC
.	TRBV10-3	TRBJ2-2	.	CAISPGGLATGELFF	TGTGCCATCAGTCCAGGGGGGCTTGCCACCGGGGAGCTGTTTTTT
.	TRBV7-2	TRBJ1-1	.	CASSSFRGNTEAFF	TGTGCCAGCAGCTCTTTTAGGGGGAACACTGAAGCTTTCTTT
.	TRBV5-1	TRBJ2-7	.	CASSLGDGFHEQYF	TGCGCCAGCAGCTTGGGTGATGGGTTCCACGAGCAGTACTTC
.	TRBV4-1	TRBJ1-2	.	CASSQGQQYGYTF	TGCGCCAGCAGCCAAGGCCAGCAGTATGGCTACACCTTC
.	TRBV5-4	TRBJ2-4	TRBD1	CASSYITGTGGHAKNIQYF	TGTGCCAGCAGCTACATAACCGGGACAGGGGGCCACGCCAAAAACATTCAGTACTTC
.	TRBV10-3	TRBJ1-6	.	CAISESVLGSPLHF	TGTGCCATCAGTGAGTCGGTTCTGGGTTCACCCCTCCACTTT
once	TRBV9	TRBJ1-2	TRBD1	CASSPGGNYGYTF	TGTGCCAGCAGCCCAGGGGGCAACTATGGCTACACCTTC
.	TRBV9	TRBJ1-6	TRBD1	CASSVGQGLRDSPLHF	TGTGCCAGCAGCGTTGGACAGGGCCTCCGCGATTCACCCCTCCACTTT
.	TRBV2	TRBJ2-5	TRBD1	CASSERGQIRETQYF	TGTGCCAGCAGTGAAAGGGGACAGATTAGGGAGACCCAGTACTTC
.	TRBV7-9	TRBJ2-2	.	CAFLGGELFF	TGTGCCTTCCTCGGGGGGGAGCTGTTTTTT
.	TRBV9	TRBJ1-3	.	CASSGSGAPGNTIYF	TGTGCCAGCAGCGGTAGCGGCGCCCCGGGAAACACCATATATTTT
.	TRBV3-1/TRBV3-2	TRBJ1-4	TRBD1	CASSQQGAGEKLFF	TGTGCCAGCAGCCAGCAGGGGGCCGGTGAAAAACTGTTTTTT
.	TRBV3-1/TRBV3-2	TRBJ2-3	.	CASSPYTDTQYF	TGTGCCAGCAGCCCATACACAGATACGCAGTATTTT
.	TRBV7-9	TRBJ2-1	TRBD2	CASSFSLAGAYNEQFF	TGTGCCAGCAGCTTTAGCCTAGCGGGAGCTTACAATGAGCAGTTCTTC
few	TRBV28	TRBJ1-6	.	CASTSYNSPLHF	TGTGCCAGCACCTCCTATAATTCACCCCTCCACTTT
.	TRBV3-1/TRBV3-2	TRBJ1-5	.	CASSQEFPGLIYQPQHF	TGTGCCAGCAGCCAAGAATTCCCAGGGTTGATCTATCAGCCCCAGCATTTT
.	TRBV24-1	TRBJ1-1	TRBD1	CATGDRKNTEAFF	TGTGCCACTGGGGACAGAAAGAACACTGAAGCTTTCTTT
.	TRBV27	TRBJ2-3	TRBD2	CASTHLSGSIAPDTDTQYF	TGTGCCAGCACCCACCTTAGCGGGAGTATCGCTCCTGACACAGATACGCAGTATTTT
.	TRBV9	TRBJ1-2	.	CASSTHPRAEDGYTF	TGTGCCAGCAGCACTCATCCCCGGGCTGAGGATGGCTACACCTTC
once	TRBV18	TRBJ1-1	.	CASSPVSPGDTMGITEAFF	TGTGCCAGCTCACCAGTGTCACCCGGTGATACAATGGGGATCACTGAAGCTTTCTTT
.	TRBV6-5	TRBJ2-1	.	CASSYDLIYNEQFF	TGTGCCAGCAGTTACGACTTGATTTACAATGAGCAGTTCTTC
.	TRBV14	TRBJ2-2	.	CASSQPSRELFF	TGTGCCAGCAGCCAACCTAGCCGGGAGCTGTTTTTT
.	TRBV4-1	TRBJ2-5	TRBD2	CASSRWIGEGETQYF	TGCGCCAGCAGCCGGTGGATTGGGGAGGGGGAGACCCAGTACTTC
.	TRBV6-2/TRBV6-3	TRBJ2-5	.	CASSYSSWDQETQYF	TGTGCCAGCAGTTATAGTAGTTGGGACCAAGAGACCCAGTACTTC
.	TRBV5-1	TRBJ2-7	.	CASSTAGLRDLYEQYF	TGCGCCAGCAGCACCGCGGGACTTCGGGACCTCTACGAGCAGTACTTC
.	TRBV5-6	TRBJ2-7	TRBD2	CASSFRQGWISGRGYEQYF	TGTGCCAGCAGCTTTAGACAGGGATGGATTAGCGGGAGAGGATACGAGCAGTACTTC
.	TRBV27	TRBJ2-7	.	CASSRGRSYEQYF	TGTGCCAGCAGTCGGGGGAGGTCTTACGAGCAGTACTTC
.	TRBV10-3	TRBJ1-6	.	CAISERAPDSPLHF	TGTGCCATCAGCGAACGGGCCCCAGATTCACCCCTCCACTTT
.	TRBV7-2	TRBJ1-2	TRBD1	CASSSDRGAGYGYTF	TGTGCCAGCAGCTCGGACAGGGGGGCGGGGTATGGCTACACCTTC
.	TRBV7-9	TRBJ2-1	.	CASSSTQSEQFF	TGTGCCAGCAGCTCGACGCAGAGTGAGCAGTTCTTC
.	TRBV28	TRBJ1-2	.	CASSFGGVNYGYTF	TGTGCCAGCAGTTTCGGGGGGGTGAACTATGGCTACACCTTC
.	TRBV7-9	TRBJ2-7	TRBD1	CASSLDRGSSYEQYF	TGTGCCAGCAGCTTAGACAGGGGATCGTCCTACGAGCAGTACTTC
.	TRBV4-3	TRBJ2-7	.	CASSQDKGSLSEQYF	TGCGCCAGCAGCCAAGACAAGGGATCGCTCTCCGAGCAGTACTTC
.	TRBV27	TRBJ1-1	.	CASHSSNTEAFF	TGTGCCAGTCACAGTTCCAACACTGAAGCTTTCTTT
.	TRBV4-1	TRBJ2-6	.	CASSQGNSPNVLTF	TGCGCCAGCAGCCAAGGGAACAGCCCCAACGTCCTGACTTTC